Listed below are T cell receptor beta chains from one sample, sequenced in a study of post-analysis software for immune sequencing data. TCRdb itself ran the PCR reads through MiXCR, one entry per CDR3 protein. The repertoire holds roughly 570,000 distinct CDR3 sequences, with under 40% as singletons. Sequences were obtained from blood. All receptors come from a girl between 2 and 17 years old with multiple sclerosis. The CDR3 runs from the conserved cysteine through the conserved F or W. Each record gives: V gene, J gene, D gene, clone size, CDR3 length, CDR3 DNA, CDR3 protein. D genes are given only for firm matches. The size field is filled for only some rows; it gives once, few, many or a size class.

TRBV12-3/TRBV12-4	TRBJ2-3	-	once	11	TGTGCCAGCAGGTCGTCAGATACGCAGTATTTT	CASRSSDTQYF
TRBV2	TRBJ1-1	-	-	16	TGTGCCAGCATAGGTCCCCGAGGGAGGGTGAGCACTGAAGCTTTCTTT	CASIGPRGRVSTEAFF
TRBV12-3/TRBV12-4	TRBJ1-2	TRBD1	-	16	TGTGCCAGCAGTGACGTCCGACAGGGAAGGAGCTATGGCTACACCTTC	CASSDVRQGRSYGYTF
TRBV27	TRBJ2-7	TRBD2	few	14	TGTGCCAGCACCTTGCTAGCGGGGGCTCACGAGCAGTACTTC	CASTLLAGAHEQYF
TRBV6-6	TRBJ1-2	-	-	17	TGTGCCAGCAGTTACTCAAGGGACGGAATGCCTGCCTATGGCTACACCTTC	CASSYSRDGMPAYGYTF
TRBV7-9	TRBJ1-5	TRBD1	few	15	TGTGCCAGCAGCCAGGGGGAAGTTAGCAATCAGCCCCAGCATTTT	CASSQGEVSNQPQHF
TRBV5-1	TRBJ2-1	-	-	14	TGCGCCAGCAGCTTCTATGGGGACTACAATGAGCAGTTCTTC	CASSFYGDYNEQFF
TRBV20-1	TRBJ2-7	TRBD1	few	17	TGCAGTGCTAGAGATGATACATCCCGGGACAGCACCTACGAGCAGTACTTC	CSARDDTSRDSTYEQYF
TRBV11-2	TRBJ2-1	TRBD2	-	15	TGTGCCAGCAGCTTAGGGTCTAGCGGGGACAATGAGCAGTTCTTC	CASSLGSSGDNEQFF
TRBV16	TRBJ2-5	-	few	12	TGTGCCAGCAGCCAATCCCCAGAGACCCAGTACTTC	CASSQSPETQYF
TRBV12-3/TRBV12-4	TRBJ2-1	-	-	13	TGTGCCAGCAGTTTAAGGGGGGGGGAGACCCAGTTCTTC	CASSLRGGETQFF
TRBV5-1	TRBJ2-3	TRBD1	-	16	TGCGCCAGCAGCTTCAGAGGACAGGCAGACGGGGATACGCAGTATTTT	CASSFRGQADGDTQYF
TRBV10-3	TRBJ1-2	-	-	13	TGTGCCATCAGTGGGTCCCCGCAGGGGGGCTACACCTTC	CAISGSPQGGYTF
TRBV5-1	TRBJ2-3	-	-	14	TGCGCCAGCAGCTTGGTGGGGGGACCAGATACGCAGTATTTT	CASSLVGGPDTQYF
TRBV20-1	TRBJ2-1	TRBD1	-	16	TGCAGTGCTAGAGCGATACCGGGACAGGGATTCAATGAGCAGTTCTTC	CSARAIPGQGFNEQFF
TRBV12-3/TRBV12-4	TRBJ2-3	-	few	16	TGTGCCAGCAGACGTGGGGTTTGGCGCGGTACAGATACGCAGTATTTT	CASRRGVWRGTDTQYF
TRBV5-1	TRBJ1-1	-	-	13	TGCGCCAGCAGGGTCGGGGGCAACACTGAAGCTTTCTTT	CASRVGGNTEAFF
TRBV20-1	TRBJ2-5	-	-	12	TGCAGTGCCCACACGGCTCGAGAGACCCAGGACTTC	CSAHTARETQDF
TRBV5-1	TRBJ1-5	-	few	15	TGCGCCAGCAGCTTGGTTCCGACAATCGAGCAGCCCCAGCATTTT	CASSLVPTIEQPQHF
TRBV20-1	TRBJ2-3	TRBD1	-	18	TGCAGTGCTAGCGTGGACAGGACATCCCTCCGACTCACAGATACGCAGTATTTT	CSASVDRTSLRLTDTQYF
TRBV9	TRBJ2-3	-	few	15	TGTGCCAGCAGCGCCACACCGGAGAGCACAGATACGCAGTATTTT	CASSATPESTDTQYF
TRBV3-1	TRBJ1-2	TRBD1	-	13	TGTGCCAGCAGAGATACAGGGGGGGATGGCTACACCTTC	CASRDTGGDGYTF
TRBV6-5	TRBJ1-2	-	few	14	TGTGCCAGCAGTCTCTCAGAGAGAAACTATGGCTACACCTTC	CASSLSERNYGYTF
TRBV4-1	TRBJ2-2	TRBD1	-	17	TGCGCCAGCAGCCAAGAGACGACAGGGAAGAACACCGGGGAGCTGTTTTTT	CASSQETTGKNTGELFF
TRBV25-1	TRBJ2-7	-	-	16	TGTGCCAGCAGTGAGTACTCCGGACCCACGACCTACGAGCAGTACTTC	CASSEYSGPTTYEQYF
TRBV7-3	TRBJ1-2	TRBD1	many	14	TGTGCCAGCAGCCCCGGACAGGGAGACTATGGCTACACCTTC	CASSPGQGDYGYTF
TRBV11-2	TRBJ1-1	-	-	15	TGTGCCAGCAGCCCAGGGGCCTTTCAGAACACTGAAGCTTTCTTT	CASSPGAFQNTEAFF
TRBV6-6	TRBJ1-5	TRBD1	few	14	TGTGCCAGCAGCCGGACAGGGGGCGCTCAGCCCCAGCATTTT	CASSRTGGAQPQHF
TRBV12-3/TRBV12-4	TRBJ1-2	TRBD1	few	14	TGTGCCAGCAGTCCCCGGGACAGCCTCTATGGCTACACCTTC	CASSPRDSLYGYTF
TRBV4-1	TRBJ2-1	-	-	15	TGCGCCAGCAGTCTGGGGGCCCCCTCCTACAATGAGCAGTTCTTC	CASSLGAPSYNEQFF
TRBV7-2	TRBJ2-7	TRBD2	-	15	TGTGCCAGCAACTTGGGACTAGCGGGGGCCTACGAGCAGTACTTC	CASNLGLAGAYEQYF
TRBV5-1	TRBJ2-3	-	-	14	TGCGCCAGCAGCTTGGGGCAGACAGCAGATACGCAGTATTTT	CASSLGQTADTQYF
TRBV25-1	TRBJ2-1	TRBD2	few	16	TGTGCCAGCAGTGATGCGGGGGGTCGCTCCTACAATGAGCAGTTCTTC	CASSDAGGRSYNEQFF
TRBV6-6	TRBJ1-2	-	-	12	TGTGCCAGCACTGGAACATGCAGAGGCTACACCTTC	CASTGTCRGYTF
TRBV4-1	TRBJ2-5	-	-	13	TGCGCCAGCAGCCAAGATGTAGGGGCTAAGCGGTACTTC	CASSQDVGAKRYF
TRBV4-2	TRBJ2-1	TRBD1	many	15	TGTGCCAGCAGCCCAGGGACAGGGGATTACAATGAGCAGTTCTTC	CASSPGTGDYNEQFF
TRBV6-6	TRBJ1-5	-	few	14	TGTGCCAGCAGTTACTCAGGCGGGCGTTGGCCCCAGCATTTT	CASSYSGGRWPQHF
TRBV20-1	TRBJ2-3	-	-	14	TGCAGTGCTAGAGATGCGACTCACACAGATATGCAGTATTTT	CSARDATHTDMQYF
TRBV20-1	TRBJ2-7	TRBD1	-	12	TGCAGTGCATCCGGGACAGCCTACGAGCAGTACTTC	CSASGTAYEQYF
TRBV3-1	TRBJ2-5	-	-	16	TGTGCCAGCAGCCAACCCTACGGGGGAGGAGAGGAGACCCAGTACTTC	CASSQPYGGGEETQYF
TRBV12-3/TRBV12-4	TRBJ1-1	-	-	14	TGTGCCAGCAGTTTAGACGGTGAGGACACTGAAGCTTTCTTT	CASSLDGEDTEAFF
TRBV6-5	TRBJ2-3	-	few	14	TGTGCCAGCAGTTACTCGAGGGCCCCGGATACGCAGTATTTT	CASSYSRAPDTQYF
TRBV15	TRBJ1-2	-	-	12	TGTGCCACCAGCACCGACACGTATGGCTACACCTTC	CATSTDTYGYTF
TRBV12-3/TRBV12-4	TRBJ1-5	TRBD1	-	15	TGTGCCAGCAGTCCCGACAGGGGGCTTGGTCAGCCCCAGCATTTT	CASSPDRGLGQPQHF
TRBV6-5	TRBJ1-1	TRBD1	-	14	TGTGCCAGCAACCCAGGGGGGCGGGGCACTGAAGCTTTCTTT	CASNPGGRGTEAFF
TRBV6-1	TRBJ2-3	TRBD1	few	13	TGTGCCAGCAGGGTACGGGACAGAGATACGCAGTATTTT	CASRVRDRDTQYF
TRBV20-1	TRBJ1-4	TRBD1	few	14	TGCAGTGCTACTGCCGGGACAGGGAGTGAAAAACTGTTTTTT	CSATAGTGSEKLFF